The sequence of this TCR beta chain was determined in a study of shared clonotypes between healthy human individuals. Study outcomes and limitations: Naive CD4 clonotypes overlapped across a handful of donors at roughly 5%.

Some clones are missing from TCRdb's copy, which holds only in-frame ones; the method was immunoSEQ multiplex PCR. The sample lists about 990,000 clones; approximately 80% were seen once. Regarding this clone: Its antigen is not identified.

The donors were all Caucasian adults (living in Nashville, Tennessee). This receptor was taken from a man aged 18 to 29 in good health. Some clones in this sample may be carry-over from other donors' samples. Source material: memory CD4+ T cells from PBMCs. Subset denoted: CD45RA-negative fraction.

The CDR3 DNA follows: TGTGCCAGCAGTGTCCACACTCCGGGGAGCACAGATACGCAGTATTTT. Protein: CASSVHTPGSTDTQYF. This chain uses TRBV28 with TRBJ2-3, with D possibly being TRBD2 (5 bases). Germline V gene lookup returns CDR1 MDHEN and CDR2 SYDVKM. Deletions cut 5 bases from V and 0 bases from J, with 15 bases between. CDR3 length: 16 residues. Based on the CDR3 plus reference TRBV28 and TRBJ2-3, the full variable domain is DVKVTQSSRYLVKRTGEKVFLECVQDMDHENMFWYRQDPGLGLRLIYFSYDVKMKEKGDIPEGYSVSREKKERFSLILESASTNQTSMYLCASSVHTPGSTDTQYFGPGTRLTVL.